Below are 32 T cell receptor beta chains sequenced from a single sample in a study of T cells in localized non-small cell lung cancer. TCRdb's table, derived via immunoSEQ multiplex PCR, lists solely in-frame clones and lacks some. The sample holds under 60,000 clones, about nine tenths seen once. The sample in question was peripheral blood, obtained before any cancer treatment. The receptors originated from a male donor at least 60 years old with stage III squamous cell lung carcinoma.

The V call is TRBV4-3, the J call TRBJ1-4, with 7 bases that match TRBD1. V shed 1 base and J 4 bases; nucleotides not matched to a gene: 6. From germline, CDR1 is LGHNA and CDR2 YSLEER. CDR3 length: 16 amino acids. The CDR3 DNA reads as TGCGCCAGCAGCCAAGCCGGGACAGCTGTTAATGAAAAACTGTTTTTT. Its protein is CASSQAGTAVNEKLFF.

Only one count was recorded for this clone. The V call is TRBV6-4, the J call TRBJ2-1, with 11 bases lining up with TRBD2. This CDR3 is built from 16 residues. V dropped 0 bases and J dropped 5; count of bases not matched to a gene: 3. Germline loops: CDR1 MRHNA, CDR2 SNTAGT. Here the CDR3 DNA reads TGTGCCAGCAGTGACTCGGGACTAGCGGTGAACAATGAGCAGTTCTTC. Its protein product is CASSDSGLAVNNEQFF.

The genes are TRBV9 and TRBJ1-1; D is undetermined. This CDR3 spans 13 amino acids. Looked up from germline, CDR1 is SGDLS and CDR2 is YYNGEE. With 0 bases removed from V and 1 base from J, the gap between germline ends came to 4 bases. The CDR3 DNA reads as TGTGCCAGCAGCGTAGCGGGGAACACTGAAGCTTTCTTT. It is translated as CASSVAGNTEAFF. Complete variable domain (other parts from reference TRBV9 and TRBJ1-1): DSGVTQTPKHLITATGQRVTLRCSPRSGDLSVYWYQQSLDQGLQFLIQYYNGEERAKGNILERFSAQQFPDLHSELNLSSLELGDSALYFCASSVAGNTEAFFGQGTRLTVV.

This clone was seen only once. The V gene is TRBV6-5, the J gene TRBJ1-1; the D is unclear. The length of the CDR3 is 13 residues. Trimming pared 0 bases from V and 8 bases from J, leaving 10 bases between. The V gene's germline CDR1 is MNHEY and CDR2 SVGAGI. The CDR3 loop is CASSYSSRREAFF. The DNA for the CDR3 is TGTGCCAGCAGTTACTCGAGTAGGAGGGAAGCTTTCTTT.

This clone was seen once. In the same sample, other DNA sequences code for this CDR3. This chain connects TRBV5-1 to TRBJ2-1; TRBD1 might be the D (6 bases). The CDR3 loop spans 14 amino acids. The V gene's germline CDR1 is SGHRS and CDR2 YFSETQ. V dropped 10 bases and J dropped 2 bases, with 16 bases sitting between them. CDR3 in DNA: TGCGCCTCGGCACCGGGACAAACCTACAATGAGCAGTTCTTC. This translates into CASAPGQTYNEQFF.

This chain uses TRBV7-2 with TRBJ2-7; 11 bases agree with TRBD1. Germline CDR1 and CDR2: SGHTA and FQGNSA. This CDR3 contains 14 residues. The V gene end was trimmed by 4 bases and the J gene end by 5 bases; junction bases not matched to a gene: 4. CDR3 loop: CASSSDRGRDEQYF. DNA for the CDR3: TGTGCCAGCAGCTCGGACAGGGGGCGCGACGAGCAGTACTTC.

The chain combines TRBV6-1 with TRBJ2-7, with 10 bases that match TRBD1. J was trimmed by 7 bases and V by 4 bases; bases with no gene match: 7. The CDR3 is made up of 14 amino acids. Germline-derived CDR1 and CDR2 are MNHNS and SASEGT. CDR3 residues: CASSAVDRGREQYF. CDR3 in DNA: TGTGCCAGCAGTGCGGTTGACAGGGGGCGTGAGCAGTACTTC.

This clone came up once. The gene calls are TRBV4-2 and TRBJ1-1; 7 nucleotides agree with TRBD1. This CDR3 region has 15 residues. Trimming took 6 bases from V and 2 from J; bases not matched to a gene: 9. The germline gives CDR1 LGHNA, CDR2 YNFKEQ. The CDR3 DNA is TGTGCCAGCAGTCGAGGGGGACAGACTAACACTGAAGCTTTCTTT. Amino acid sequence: CASSRGGQTNTEAFF.

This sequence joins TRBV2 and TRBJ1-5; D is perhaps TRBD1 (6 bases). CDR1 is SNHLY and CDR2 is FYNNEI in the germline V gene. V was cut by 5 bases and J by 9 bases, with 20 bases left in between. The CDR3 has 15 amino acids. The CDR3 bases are TGTGCCAGCAGTCCACCGTCAGGGGAAAGGGGGCCCCAGCATTTT. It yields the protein CASSPPSGERGPQHF.

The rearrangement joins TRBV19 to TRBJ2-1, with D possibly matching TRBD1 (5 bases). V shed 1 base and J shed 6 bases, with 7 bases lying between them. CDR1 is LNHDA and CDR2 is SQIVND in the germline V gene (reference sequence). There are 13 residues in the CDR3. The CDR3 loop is CASSIGQINEQFF. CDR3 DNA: TGTGCCAGTAGTATAGGACAGATCAATGAGCAGTTCTTC.

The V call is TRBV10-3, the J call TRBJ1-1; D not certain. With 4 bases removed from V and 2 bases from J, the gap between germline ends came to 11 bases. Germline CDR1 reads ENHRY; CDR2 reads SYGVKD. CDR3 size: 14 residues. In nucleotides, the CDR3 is TGTGCCATCAGTGGGATCCTGCCCAACACTGAAGCTTTCTTT. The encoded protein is CAISGILPNTEAFF.

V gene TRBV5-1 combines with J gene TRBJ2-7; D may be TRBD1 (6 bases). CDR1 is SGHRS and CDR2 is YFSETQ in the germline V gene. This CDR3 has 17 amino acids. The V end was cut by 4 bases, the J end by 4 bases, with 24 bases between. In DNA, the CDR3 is TGCGCCAGCAGCCCTGGCCCCCGTGCAGGGGCAACTTACGAGCAGTACTTC. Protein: CASSPGPRAGATYEQYF.

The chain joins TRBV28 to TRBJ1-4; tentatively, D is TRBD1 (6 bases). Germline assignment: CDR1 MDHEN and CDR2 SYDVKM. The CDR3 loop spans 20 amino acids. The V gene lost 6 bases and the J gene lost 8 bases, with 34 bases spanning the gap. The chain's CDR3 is CASSSLGGYTMGAPREKLFF. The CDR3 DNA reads TGTGCCAGCAGCTCCCTCGGGGGATATACTATGGGGGCTCCAAGGGAAAAACTGTTTTTT.

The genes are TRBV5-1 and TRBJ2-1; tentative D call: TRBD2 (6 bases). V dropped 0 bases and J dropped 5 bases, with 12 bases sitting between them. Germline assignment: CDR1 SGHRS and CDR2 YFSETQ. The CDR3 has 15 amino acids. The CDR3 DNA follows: TGCGCCAGCAGCTTGGCGGGGGTTGCCAACAATGAGCAGTTCTTC. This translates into CASSLAGVANNEQFF.

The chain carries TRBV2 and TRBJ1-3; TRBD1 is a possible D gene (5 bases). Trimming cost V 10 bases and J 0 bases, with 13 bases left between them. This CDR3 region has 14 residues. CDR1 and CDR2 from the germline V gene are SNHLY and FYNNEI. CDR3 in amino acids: CANIRQSSGNTIYF. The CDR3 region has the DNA TGTGCCAACATCCGACAGAGCTCTGGAAACACCATATATTTT.

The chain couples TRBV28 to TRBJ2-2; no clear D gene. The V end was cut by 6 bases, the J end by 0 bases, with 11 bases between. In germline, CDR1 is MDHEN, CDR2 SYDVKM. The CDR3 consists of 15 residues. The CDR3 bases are TGTGCCAGCAGGGCTCGACGGACGAACACCGGGGAGCTGTTTTTT. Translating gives CASRARRTNTGELFF.

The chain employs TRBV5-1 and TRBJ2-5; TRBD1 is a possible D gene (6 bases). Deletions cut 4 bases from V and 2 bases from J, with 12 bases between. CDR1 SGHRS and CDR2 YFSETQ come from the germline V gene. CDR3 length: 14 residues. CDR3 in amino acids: CASSGGQPQETQYF. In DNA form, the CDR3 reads TGCGCCAGCAGCGGGGGACAACCACAAGAGACCCAGTACTTC. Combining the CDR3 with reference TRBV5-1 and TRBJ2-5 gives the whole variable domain KAGVTQTPRYLIKTRGQQVTLSCSPISGHRSVSWYQQTPGQGLQFLFEYFSETQRNKGNFPGRFSGRQFSNSRSEMNVSTLELGDSALYLCASSGGQPQETQYFGPGTRLLVL.

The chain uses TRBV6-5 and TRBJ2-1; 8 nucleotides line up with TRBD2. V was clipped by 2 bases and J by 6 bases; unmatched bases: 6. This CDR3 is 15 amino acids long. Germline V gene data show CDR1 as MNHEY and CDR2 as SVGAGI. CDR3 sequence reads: CASSYDGRASNEQFF. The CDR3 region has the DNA TGTGCCAGCAGTTACGACGGGAGGGCAAGCAATGAGCAGTTCTTC.

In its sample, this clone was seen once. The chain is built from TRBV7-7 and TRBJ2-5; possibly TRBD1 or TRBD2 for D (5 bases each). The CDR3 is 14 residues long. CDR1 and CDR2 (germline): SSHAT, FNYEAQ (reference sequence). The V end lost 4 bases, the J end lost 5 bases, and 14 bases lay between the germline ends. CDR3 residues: CASSSAGTKETQYF. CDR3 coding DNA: TGTGCCAGCAGCTCCGCCGGGACGAAGGAGACCCAGTACTTC.

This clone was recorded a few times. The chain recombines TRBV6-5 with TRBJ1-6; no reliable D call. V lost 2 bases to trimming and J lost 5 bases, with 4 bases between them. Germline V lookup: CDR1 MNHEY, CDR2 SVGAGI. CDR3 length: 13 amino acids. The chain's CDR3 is CASSYDHNSPLHF. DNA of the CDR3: TGTGCCAGCAGTTACGATCATAATTCACCCCTCCACTTT.

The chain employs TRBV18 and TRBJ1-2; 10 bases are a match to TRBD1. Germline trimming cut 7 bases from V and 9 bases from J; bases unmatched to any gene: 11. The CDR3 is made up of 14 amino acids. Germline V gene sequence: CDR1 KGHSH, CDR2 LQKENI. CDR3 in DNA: TGTGCCAGCTGGGGGGGACAGGGGACCTCCAGCTACACCTTC. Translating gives CASWGGQGTSSYTF.

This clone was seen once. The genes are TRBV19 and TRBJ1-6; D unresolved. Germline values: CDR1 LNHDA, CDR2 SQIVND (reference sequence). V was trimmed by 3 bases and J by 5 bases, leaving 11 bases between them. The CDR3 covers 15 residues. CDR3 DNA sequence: TGTGCCAGTAGTATTTGGTCCGGGAATAATTCACCCCTCCACTTT. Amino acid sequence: CASSIWSGNNSPLHF.

The CDR3 here is CASSPTRGAAETQYF. The CDR3 DNA sequence: TGTGCCAGCAGCCCAACGCGGGGGGCGGCAGAGACCCAGTACTTC. This chain connects TRBV7-2 to TRBJ2-5; 8 bases are a match to TRBD2. Germline loops: CDR1 SGHTA, CDR2 FQGNSA. CDR3 length: 15 residues. With V trimmed by 5 bases and J by 4 bases, 9 bases remained unmatched. Full variable domain (missing parts from reference TRBV7-2 and TRBJ2-5): GAGVSQSPSNKVTEKGKDVELRCDPISGHTALYWYRQSLGQGLEFLIYFQGNSAPDKSGLPSDRFSAERTGGSVSTLTIQRTQQEDSAVYLCASSPTRGAAETQYFGPGTRLLVL.

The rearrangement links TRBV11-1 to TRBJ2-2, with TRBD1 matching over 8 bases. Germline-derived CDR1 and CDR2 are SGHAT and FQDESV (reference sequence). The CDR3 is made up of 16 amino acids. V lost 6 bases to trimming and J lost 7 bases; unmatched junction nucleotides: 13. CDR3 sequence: CASRSKDRVKSGELFF. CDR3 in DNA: TGTGCCAGCAGATCAAAGGACAGGGTGAAGAGCGGGGAGCTGTTTTTT.

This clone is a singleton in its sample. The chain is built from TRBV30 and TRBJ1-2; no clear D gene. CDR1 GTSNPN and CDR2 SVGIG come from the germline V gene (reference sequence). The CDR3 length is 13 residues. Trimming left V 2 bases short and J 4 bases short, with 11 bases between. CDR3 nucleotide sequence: TGTGCCTGGAGTAGGGATTGGGGCTATGGCTACACCTTC. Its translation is CAWSRDWGYGYTF.

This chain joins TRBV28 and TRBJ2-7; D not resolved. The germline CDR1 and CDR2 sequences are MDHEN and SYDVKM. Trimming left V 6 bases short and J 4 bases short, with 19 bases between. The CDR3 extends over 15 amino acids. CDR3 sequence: CASSSTYTTQYEQYF. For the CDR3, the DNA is TGTGCCAGCAGCTCGACTTACACCACTCAATACGAGCAGTACTTC.

The CDR3 is CATTKGQGWFGGYTF. The CDR3 DNA is TGTGCAACGACCAAGGGACAGGGTTGGTTTGGGGGCTACACCTTC. The V gene is TRBV28, the J gene TRBJ1-2, with 9 positions matching TRBD1. The CDR3 extends over 15 amino acids. Germline loops: CDR1 MDHEN, CDR2 SYDVKM.

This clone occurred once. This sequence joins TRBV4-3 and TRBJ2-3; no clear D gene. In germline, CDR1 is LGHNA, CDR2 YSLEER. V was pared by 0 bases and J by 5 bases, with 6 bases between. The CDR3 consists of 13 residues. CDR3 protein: CASSQESRDTQYF. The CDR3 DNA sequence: TGCGCCAGCAGCCAAGAAAGCCGAGATACGCAGTATTTT.

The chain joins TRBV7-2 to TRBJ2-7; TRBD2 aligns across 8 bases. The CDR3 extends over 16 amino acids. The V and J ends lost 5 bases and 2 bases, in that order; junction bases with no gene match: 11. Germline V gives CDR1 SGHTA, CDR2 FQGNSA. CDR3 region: CASSPTREVVPYEQYF. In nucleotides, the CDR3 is TGTGCCAGCAGCCCCACGCGGGAGGTCGTCCCCTACGAGCAGTACTTC. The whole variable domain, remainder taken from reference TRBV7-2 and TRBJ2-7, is GAGVSQSPSNKVTEKGKDVELRCDPISGHTALYWYRQSLGQGLEFLIYFQGNSAPDKSGLPSDRFSAERTGGSVSTLTIQRTQQEDSAVYLCASSPTREVVPYEQYFGPGTRLTVT.

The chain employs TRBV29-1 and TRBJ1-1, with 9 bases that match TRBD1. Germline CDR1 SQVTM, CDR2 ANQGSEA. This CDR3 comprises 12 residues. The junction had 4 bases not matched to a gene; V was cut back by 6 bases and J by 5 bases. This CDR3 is CSVDRGRTEAFF. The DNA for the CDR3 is TGCAGCGTGGACAGGGGACGAACTGAAGCTTTCTTT.

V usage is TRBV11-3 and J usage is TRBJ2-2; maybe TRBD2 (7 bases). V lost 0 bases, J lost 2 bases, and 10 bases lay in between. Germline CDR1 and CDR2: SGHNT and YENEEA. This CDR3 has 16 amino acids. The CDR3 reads CASSLERGPNTGELFF. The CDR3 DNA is TGTGCCAGCAGCTTAGAGCGGGGGCCTAACACCGGGGAGCTGTTTTTT.

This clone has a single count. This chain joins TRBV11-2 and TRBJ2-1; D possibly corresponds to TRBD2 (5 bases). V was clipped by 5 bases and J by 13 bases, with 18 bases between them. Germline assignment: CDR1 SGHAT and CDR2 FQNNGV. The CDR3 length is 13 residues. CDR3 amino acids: CASSLRLGVNQFF. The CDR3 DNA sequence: TGTGCCAGCAGCCTACGATTGGGAGTAAACCAGTTCTTC.